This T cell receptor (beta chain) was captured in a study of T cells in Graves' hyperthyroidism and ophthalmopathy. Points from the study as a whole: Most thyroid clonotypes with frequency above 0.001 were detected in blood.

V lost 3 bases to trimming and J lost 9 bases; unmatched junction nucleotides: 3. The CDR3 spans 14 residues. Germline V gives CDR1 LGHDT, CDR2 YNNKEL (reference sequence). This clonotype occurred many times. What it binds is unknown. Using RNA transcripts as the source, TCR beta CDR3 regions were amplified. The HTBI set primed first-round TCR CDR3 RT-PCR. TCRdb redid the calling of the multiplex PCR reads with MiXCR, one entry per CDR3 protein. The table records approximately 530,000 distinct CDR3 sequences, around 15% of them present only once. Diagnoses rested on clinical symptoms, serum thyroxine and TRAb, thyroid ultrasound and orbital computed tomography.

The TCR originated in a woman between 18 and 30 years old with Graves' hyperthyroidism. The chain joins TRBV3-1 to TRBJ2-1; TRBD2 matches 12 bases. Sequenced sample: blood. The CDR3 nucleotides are TGTGCCAGCAGCCATCTAGCGGGGGGGCCTGAGCAGTTCTTC. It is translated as CASSHLAGGPEQFF.